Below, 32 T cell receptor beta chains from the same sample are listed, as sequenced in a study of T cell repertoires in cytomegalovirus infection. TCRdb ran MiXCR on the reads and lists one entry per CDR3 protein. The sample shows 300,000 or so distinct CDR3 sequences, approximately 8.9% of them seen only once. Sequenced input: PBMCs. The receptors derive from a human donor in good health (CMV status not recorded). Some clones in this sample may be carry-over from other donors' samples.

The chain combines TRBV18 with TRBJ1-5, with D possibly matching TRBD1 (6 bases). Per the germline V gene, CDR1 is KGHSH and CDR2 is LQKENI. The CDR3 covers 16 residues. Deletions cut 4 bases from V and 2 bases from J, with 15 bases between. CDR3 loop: CASSLQDSGGNQPQHF. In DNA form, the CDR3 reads TGTGCCAGCTCACTGCAGGACAGCGGAGGCAATCAGCCCCAGCATTTT.

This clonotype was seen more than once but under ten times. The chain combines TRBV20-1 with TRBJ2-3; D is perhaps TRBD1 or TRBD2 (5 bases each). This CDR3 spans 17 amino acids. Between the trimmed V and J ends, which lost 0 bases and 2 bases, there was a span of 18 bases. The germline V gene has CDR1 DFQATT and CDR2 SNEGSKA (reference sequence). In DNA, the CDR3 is TGCAGTGCTAGAGATATTGGGACCTCAACCTTCACAGATACGCAGTATTTT. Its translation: CSARDIGTSTFTDTQYF.

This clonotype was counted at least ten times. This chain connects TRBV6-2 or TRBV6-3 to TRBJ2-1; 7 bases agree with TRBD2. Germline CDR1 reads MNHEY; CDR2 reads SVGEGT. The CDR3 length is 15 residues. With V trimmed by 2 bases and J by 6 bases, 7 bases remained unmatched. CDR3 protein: CASSYRGLSVNEQFF. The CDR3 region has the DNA TGTGCCAGCAGTTACCGGGGACTATCCGTCAATGAGCAGTTCTTC.

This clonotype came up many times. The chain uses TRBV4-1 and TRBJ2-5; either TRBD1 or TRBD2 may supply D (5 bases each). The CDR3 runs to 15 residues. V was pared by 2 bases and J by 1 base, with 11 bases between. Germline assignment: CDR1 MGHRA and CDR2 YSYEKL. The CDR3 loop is CASSQRDGTQETQYF. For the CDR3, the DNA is TGCGCCAGCAGCCAAAGGGACGGCACCCAAGAGACCCAGTACTTC.

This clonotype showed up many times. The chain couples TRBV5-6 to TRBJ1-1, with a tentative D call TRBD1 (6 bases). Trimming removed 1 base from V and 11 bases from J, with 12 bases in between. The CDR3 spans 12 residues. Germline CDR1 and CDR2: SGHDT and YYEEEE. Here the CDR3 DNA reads TGTGCCAGCAGCTTGTCGTCAGGGGAGGCTTTCTTT. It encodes CASSLSSGEAFF.

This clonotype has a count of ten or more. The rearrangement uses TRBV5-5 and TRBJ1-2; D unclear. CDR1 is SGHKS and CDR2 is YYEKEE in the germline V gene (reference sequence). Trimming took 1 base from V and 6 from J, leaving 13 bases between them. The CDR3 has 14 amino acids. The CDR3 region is CASSLLITAHGYTF. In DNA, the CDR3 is TGTGCCAGCAGCTTGCTGATAACTGCTCATGGCTACACCTTC.

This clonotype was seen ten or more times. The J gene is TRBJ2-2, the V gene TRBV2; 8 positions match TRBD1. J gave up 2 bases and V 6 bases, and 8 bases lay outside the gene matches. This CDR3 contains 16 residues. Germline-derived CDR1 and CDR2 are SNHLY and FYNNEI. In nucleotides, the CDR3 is TGTGCCAGCAGAGATCCCAGGGGGCCCAACACCGGGGAGCTGTTTTTT. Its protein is CASRDPRGPNTGELFF.

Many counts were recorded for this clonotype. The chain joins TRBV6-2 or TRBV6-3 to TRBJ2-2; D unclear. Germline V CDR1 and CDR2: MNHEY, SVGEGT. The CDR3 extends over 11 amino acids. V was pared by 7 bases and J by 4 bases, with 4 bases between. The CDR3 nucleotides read TGTGCCAGCACGTCCACCGGGGAGCTGTTTTTT. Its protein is CASTSTGELFF.

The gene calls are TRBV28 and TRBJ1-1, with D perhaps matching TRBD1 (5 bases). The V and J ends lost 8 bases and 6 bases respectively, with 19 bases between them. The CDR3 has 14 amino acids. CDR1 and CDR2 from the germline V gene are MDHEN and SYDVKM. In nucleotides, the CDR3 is TGTGCCAGCCTTTCTGCAGGGAGGGTTTCTGAAGCTTTCTTT. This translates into CASLSAGRVSEAFF.

CDR3 coding DNA: TGCAGCGTTGATTCCAGGGGCAACAACTATGGCTACACCTTC. Encoded protein: CSVDSRGNNYGYTF. V is TRBV29-1 and J is TRBJ1-2; the D gene is possibly TRBD1 (6 bases). V was pared by 3 bases and J by 2 bases, with 13 bases between. The CDR3 is 14 residues long. Germline CDR1 reads SQVTM; CDR2 reads ANQGSEA. Looking up the rest from reference TRBV29-1 and TRBJ1-2 gives the full variable domain: SAVISQKPSRDICQRGTSLTIQCQVDSQVTMMFWYRQQPGQSLTLIATANQGSEATYESGFVIDKFPISRPNLTFSTLTVSNMSPEDSSIYLCSVDSRGNNYGYTFGSGTRLTVV.

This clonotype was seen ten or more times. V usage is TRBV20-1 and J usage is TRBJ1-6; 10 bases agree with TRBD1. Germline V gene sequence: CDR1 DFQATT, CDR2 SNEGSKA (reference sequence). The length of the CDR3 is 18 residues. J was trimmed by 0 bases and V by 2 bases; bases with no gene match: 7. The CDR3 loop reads CSARLRDRGSSYNSPLHF. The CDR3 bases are TGCAGTGCTAGACTCCGGGACAGGGGAAGCTCCTATAATTCACCCCTCCACTTT.

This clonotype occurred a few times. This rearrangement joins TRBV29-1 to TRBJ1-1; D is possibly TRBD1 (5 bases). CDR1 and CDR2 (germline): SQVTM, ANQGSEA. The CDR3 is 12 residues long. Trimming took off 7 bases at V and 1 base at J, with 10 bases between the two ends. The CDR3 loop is CSAGHPNTEAFF. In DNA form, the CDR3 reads TGCAGCGCCGGACACCCGAACACTGAAGCTTTCTTT.

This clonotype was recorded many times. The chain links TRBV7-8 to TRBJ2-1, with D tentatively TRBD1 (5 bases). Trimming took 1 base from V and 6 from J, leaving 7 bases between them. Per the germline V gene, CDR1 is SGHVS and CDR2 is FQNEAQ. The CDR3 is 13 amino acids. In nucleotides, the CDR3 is TGTGCCAGCAGCTTAGGACAGTTCAATGAGCAGTTCTTC. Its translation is CASSLGQFNEQFF.

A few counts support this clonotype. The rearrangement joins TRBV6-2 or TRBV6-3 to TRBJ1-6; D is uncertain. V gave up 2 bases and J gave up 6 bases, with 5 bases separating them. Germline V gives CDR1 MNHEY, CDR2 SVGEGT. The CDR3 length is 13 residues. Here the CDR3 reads CASSYRGNSPLHF. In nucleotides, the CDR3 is TGTGCCAGCAGTTACCGGGGTAATTCACCCCTCCACTTT.

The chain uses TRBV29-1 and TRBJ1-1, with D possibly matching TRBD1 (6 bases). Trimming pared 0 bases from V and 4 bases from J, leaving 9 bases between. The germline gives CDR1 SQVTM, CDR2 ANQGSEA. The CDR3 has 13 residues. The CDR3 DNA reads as TGCAGCGTTGAAGATGGGGGGCCCACTGAAGCTTTCTTT. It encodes CSVEDGGPTEAFF. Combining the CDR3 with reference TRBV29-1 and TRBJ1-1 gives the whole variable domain SAVISQKPSRDICQRGTSLTIQCQVDSQVTMMFWYRQQPGQSLTLIATANQGSEATYESGFVIDKFPISRPNLTFSTLTVSNMSPEDSSIYLCSVEDGGPTEAFFGQGTRLTVV.

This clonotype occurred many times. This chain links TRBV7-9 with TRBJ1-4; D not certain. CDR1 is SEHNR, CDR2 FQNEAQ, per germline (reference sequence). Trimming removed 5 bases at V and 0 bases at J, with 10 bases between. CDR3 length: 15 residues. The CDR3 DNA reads TGTGCCAGCAGCCTCGGGGAAGCAACTAATGAAAAACTGTTTTTT. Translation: CASSLGEATNEKLFF. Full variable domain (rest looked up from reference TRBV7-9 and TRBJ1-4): DTGVSQNPRHKITKRGQNVTFRCDPISEHNRLYWYRQTLGQGPEFLTYFQNEAQLEKSRLLSDRFSAERPKGSFSTLEIQRTEQGDSAMYLCASSLGEATNEKLFFGSGTQLSVL.

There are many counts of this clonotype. The CDR3 here is CASSLGRTSWGENNEQFF. The CDR3 region has the DNA TGTGCCAGCAGCTTAGGGAGAACGAGCTGGGGGGAGAATAATGAGCAGTTCTTC. The chain is built from TRBV7-9 and TRBJ2-1, with D possibly TRBD2 on 6 matching bases. CDR1 and CDR2 (germline): SEHNR, FQNEAQ (reference sequence). The V and J ends lost 1 base and 7 bases respectively, with 23 bases between them. The CDR3 runs 18 residues.

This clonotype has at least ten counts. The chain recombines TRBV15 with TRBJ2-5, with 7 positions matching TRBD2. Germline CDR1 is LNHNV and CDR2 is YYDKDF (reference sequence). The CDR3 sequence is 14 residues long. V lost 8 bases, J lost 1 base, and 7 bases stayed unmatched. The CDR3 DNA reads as TGTGCCACCGGAGCGTCGGGGGGCCAAGAGACCCAGTACTTC. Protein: CATGASGGQETQYF.

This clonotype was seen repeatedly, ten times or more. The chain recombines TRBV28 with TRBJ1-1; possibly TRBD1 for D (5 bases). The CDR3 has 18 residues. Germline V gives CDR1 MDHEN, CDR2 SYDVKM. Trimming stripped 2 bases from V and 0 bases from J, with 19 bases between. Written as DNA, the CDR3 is TGTGCCAGCAGTTTAGGTTTCGGGGTGAGGGGACTGAACACTGAAGCTTTCTTT. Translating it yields CASSLGFGVRGLNTEAFF.

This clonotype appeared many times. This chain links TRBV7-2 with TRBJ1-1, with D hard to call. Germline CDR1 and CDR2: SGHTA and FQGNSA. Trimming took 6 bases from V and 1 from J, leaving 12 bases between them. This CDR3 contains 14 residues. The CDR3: CASRFRRENTEAFF. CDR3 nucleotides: TGTGCCAGCAGGTTTAGAAGGGAGAACACTGAAGCTTTCTTT.

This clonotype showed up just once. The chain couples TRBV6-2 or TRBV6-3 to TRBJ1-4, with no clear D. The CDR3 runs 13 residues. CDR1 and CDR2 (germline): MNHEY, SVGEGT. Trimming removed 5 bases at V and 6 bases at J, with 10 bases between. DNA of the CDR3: TGTGCCAGCAGTGGAAATCGGGATGAAAAACTGTTTTTT. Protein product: CASSGNRDEKLFF.

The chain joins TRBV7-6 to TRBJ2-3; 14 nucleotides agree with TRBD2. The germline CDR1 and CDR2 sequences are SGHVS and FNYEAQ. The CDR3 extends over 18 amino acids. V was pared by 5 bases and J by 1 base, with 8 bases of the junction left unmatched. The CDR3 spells CASSLGLAGGARTDTQYF. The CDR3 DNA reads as TGTGCCAGCAGCCTTGGACTAGCGGGGGGCGCTCGCACAGATACGCAGTATTTT.

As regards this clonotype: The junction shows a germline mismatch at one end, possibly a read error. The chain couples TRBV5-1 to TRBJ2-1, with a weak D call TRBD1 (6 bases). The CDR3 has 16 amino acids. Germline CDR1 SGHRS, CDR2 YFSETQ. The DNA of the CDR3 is TGCGCCAGCAGCTTAAGGGGGAGTGGGCCCTACGATGAGCAGTTCTTC. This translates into CASSLRGSGPYDEQFF.

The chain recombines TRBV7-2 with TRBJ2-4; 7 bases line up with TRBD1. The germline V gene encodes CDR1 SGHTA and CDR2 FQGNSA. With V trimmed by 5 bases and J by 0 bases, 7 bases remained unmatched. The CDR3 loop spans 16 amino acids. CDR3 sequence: CASSDTGVLAKNIQYF. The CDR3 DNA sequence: TGTGCCAGCAGCGATACAGGGGTCCTAGCCAAAAACATTCAGTACTTC. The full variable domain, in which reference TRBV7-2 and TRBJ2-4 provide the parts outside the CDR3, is GAGVSQSPSNKVTEKGKDVELRCDPISGHTALYWYRQSLGQGLEFLIYFQGNSAPDKSGLPSDRFSAERTGGSVSTLTIQRTQQEDSAVYLCASSDTGVLAKNIQYFGAGTRLSVL.

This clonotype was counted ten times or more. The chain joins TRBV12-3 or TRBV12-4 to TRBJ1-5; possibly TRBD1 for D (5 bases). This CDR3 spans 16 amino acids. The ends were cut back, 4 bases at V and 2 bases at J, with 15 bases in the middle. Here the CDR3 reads CASSYLAGVGNQPQHF. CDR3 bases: TGTGCCAGCAGTTATCTTGCGGGGGTTGGCAATCAGCCCCAGCATTTT.

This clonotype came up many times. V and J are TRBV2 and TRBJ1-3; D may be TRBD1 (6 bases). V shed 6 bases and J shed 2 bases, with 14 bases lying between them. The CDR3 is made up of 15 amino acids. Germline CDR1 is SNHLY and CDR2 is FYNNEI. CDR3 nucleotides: TGTGCCAGCAGACTGAACGAGGGGGCTGGAAACACCATATATTTT. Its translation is CASRLNEGAGNTIYF.

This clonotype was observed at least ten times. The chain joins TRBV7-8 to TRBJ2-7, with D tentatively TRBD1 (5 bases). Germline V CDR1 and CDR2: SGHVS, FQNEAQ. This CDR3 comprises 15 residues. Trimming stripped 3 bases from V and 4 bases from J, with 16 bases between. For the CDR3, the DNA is TGTGCCAGCAGCTTGGGGCGGCAGATTCCTTACGAGCAGTACGTC. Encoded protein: CASSLGRQIPYEQYV.

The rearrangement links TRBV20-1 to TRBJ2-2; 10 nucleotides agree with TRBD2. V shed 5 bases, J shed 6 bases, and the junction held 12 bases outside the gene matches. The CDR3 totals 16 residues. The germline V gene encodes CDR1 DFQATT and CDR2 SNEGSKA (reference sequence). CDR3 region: CSAPAEAGGPAGELFF. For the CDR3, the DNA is TGCAGTGCTCCCGCCGAAGCGGGGGGGCCGGCCGGGGAGCTGTTTTTT.

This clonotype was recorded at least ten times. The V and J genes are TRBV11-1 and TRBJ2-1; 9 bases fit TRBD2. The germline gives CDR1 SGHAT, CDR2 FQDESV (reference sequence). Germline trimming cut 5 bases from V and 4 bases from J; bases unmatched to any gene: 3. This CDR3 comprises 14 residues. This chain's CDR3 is CASSRLAEYNEQFF. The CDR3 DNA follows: TGTGCCAGCAGCCGACTAGCGGAGTACAATGAGCAGTTCTTC.

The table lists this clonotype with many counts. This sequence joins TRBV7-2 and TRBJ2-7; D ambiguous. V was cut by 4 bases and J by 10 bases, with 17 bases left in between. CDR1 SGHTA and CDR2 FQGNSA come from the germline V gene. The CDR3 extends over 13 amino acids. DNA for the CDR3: TGTGCCAGCAGCTCTAATACGGCAGCGAGACAGTACGTC. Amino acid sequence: CASSSNTAARQYV.

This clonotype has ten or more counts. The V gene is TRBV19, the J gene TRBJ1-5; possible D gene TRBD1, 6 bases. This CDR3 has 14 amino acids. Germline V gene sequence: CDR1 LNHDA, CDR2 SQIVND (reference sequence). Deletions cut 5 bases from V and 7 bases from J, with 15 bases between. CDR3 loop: CASSPQGTGQPQHF. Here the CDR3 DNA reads TGTGCCAGTAGTCCCCAGGGGACGGGACAGCCCCAGCATTTT.

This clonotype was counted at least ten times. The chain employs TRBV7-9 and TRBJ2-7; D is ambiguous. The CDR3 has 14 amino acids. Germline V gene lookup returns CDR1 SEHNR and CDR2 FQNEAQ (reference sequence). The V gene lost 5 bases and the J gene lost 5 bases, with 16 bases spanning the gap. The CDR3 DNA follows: TGTGCCAGCAGCCAGACACCTTCCCTGAACGAGCAGTACTTC. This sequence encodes CASSQTPSLNEQYF. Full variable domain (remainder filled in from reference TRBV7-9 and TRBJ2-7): DTGVSQNPRHKITKRGQNVTFRCDPISEHNRLYWYRQTLGQGPEFLTYFQNEAQLEKSRLLSDRFSAERPKGSFSTLEIQRTEQGDSAMYLCASSQTPSLNEQYFGPGTRLTVT.